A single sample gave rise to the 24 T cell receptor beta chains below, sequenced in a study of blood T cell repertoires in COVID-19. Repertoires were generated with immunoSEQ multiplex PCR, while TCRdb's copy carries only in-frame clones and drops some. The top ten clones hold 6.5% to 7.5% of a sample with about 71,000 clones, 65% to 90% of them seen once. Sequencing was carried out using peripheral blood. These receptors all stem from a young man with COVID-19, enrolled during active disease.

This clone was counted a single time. CDR3 nucleotides: TGTGCCAGCAGGGGACAGGGGGCCTACGAGCAGTACTTC. Translating it yields CASRGQGAYEQYF. The chain uses TRBV6-5 and TRBJ2-7; TRBD1 aligns across 11 bases. The V gene end was trimmed by 6 bases and the J gene end by 2 bases; junction bases not matched to a gene: 0. The CDR3 is 13 residues long. Germline CDR1 is MNHEY and CDR2 is SVGAGI.

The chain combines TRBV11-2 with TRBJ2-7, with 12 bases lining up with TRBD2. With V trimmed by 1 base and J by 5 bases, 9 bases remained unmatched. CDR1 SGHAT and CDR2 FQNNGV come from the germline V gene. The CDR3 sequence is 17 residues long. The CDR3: CASSLAPSGRVKNEQYF. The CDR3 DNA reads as TGTGCCAGCAGCTTAGCGCCTAGCGGGAGGGTCAAGAACGAGCAGTACTTC.

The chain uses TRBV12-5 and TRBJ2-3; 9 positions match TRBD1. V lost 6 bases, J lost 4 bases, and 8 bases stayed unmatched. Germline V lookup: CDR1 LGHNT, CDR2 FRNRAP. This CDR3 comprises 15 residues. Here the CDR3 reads CASGSGTGYSDTQYF. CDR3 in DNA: TGTGCTAGTGGCTCCGGGACAGGGTATTCAGATACGCAGTATTTT.

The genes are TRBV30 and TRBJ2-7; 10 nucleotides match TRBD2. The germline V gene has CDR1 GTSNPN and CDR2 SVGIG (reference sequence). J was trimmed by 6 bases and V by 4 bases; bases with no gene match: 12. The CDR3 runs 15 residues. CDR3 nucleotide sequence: TGTGCCTGGAAGGGAGCAGCGGGAGGGCCGCTCGAGCAGTACTTC. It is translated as CAWKGAAGGPLEQYF.

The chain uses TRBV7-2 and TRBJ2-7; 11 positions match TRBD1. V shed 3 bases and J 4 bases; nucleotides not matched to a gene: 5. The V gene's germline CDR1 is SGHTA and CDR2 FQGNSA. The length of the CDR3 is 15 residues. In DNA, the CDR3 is TGTGCCAGCAGCTTCGGGACAGGGGGATTATACGAGCAGTACTTC. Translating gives CASSFGTGGLYEQYF.

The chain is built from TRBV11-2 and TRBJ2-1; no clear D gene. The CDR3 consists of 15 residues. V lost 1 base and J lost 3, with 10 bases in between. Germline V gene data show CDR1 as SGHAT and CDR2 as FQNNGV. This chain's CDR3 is CASSLAFSRYNEQFF. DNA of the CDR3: TGTGCCAGCAGCTTAGCTTTTAGCCGCTACAATGAGCAGTTCTTC.

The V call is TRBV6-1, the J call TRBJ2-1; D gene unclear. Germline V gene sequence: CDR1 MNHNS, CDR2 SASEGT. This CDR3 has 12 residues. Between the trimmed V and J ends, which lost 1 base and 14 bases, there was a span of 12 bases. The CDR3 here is CASSEVTPREFF. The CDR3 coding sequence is TGTGCCAGCAGTGAAGTCACCCCCCGAGAGTTCTTC.

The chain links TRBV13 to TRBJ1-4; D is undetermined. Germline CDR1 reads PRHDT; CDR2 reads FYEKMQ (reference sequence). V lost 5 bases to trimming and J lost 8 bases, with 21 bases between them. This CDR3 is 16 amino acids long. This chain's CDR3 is CASSGYSGRVKEKLFF. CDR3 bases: TGTGCCAGCAGCGGCTATTCAGGCCGTGTAAAGGAAAAACTGTTTTTT.

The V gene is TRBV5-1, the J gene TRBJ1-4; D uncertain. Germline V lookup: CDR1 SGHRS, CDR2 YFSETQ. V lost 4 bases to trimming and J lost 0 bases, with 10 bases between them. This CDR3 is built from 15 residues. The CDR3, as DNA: TGCGCCAGCAGCCCTGCCACTGCAACTAATGAAAAACTGTTTTTT. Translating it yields CASSPATATNEKLFF.

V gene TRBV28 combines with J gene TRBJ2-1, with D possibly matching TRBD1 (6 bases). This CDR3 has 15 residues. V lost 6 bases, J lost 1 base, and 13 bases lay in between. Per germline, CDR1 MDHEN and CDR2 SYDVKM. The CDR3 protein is CASRSNRESYNEQFF. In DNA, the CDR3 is TGTGCCAGCAGATCCAACAGGGAATCCTACAATGAGCAGTTCTTC.

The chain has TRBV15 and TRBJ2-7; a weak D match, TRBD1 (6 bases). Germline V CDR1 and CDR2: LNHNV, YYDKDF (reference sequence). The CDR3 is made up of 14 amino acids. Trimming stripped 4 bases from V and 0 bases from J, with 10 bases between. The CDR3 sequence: CATSMDRFSYEQYF. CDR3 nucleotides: TGTGCCACCAGCATGGACAGATTCTCCTACGAGCAGTACTTC.

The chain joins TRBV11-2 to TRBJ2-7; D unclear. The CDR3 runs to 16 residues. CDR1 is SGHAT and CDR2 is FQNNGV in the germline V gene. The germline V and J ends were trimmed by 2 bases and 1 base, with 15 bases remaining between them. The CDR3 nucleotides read TGTGCCAGCAGCTTATCGGAGCCGGTGGTGTCCTACGAGCAGTACTTC. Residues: CASSLSEPVVSYEQYF.

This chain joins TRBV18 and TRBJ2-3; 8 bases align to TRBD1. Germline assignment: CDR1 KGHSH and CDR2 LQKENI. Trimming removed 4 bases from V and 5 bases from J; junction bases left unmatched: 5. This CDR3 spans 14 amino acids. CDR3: CASSLRQGLDTQYF. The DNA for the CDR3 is TGTGCCAGCTCACTCAGACAGGGGCTAGATACGCAGTATTTT.

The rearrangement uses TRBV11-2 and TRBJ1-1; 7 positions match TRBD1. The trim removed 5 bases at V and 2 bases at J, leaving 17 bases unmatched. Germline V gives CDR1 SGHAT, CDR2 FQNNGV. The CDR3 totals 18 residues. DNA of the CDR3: TGTGCCAGCAGCGCCCGCCCGACAGGGCGTGGGATAAACACTGAAGCTTTCTTT. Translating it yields CASSARPTGRGINTEAFF.

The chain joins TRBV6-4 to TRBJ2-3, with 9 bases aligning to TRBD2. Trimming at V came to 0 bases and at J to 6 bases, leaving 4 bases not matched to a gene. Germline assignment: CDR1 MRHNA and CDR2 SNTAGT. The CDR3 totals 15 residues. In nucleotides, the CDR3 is TGTGCCAGCAGTGACTCGAGTAGCGGGAGTGATACGCAGTATTTT. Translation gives CASSDSSSGSDTQYF.

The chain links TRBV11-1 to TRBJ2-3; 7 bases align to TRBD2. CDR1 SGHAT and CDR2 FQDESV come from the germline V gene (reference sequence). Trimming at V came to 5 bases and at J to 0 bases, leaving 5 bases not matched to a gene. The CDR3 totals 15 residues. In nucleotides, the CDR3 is TGTGCCAGCAGCCTGACTAGCCCTAGCACAGATACGCAGTATTTT. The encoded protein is CASSLTSPSTDTQYF.

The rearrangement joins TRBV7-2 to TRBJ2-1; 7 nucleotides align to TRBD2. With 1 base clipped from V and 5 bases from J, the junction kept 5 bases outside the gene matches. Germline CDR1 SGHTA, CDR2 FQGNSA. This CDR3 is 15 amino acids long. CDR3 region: CASSLVASGNNEQFF. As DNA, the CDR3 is TGTGCCAGCAGCTTAGTCGCTAGCGGAAACAATGAGCAGTTCTTC.

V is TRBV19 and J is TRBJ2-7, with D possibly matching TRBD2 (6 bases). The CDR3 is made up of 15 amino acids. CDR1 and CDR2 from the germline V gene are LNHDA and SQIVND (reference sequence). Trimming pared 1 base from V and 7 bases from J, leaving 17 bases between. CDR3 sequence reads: CASSIGTLATGEQYF. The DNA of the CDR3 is TGTGCCAGTAGTATAGGGACTCTAGCGACCGGGGAGCAGTACTTC. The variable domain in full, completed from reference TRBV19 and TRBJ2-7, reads DGGITQSPKYLFRKEGQNVTLSCEQNLNHDAMYWYRQDPGQGLRLIYYSQIVNDFQKGDIAEGYSVSREKKESFPLTVTSAQKNPTAFYLCASSIGTLATGEQYFGPGTRLTVT.

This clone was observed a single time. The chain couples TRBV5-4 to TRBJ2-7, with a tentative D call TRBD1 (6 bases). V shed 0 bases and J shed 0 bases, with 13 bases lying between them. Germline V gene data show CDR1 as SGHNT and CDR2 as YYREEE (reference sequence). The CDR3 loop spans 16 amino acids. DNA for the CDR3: TGTGCCAGCAGCTTGGGGGTTGGGACACTCTCCTACGAGCAGTACTTC. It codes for CASSLGVGTLSYEQYF.

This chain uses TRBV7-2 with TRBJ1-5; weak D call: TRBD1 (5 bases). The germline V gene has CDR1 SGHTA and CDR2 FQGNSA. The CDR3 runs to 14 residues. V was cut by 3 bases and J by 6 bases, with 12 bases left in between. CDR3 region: CASSLMGGFQPQHF. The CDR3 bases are TGTGCCAGCAGCTTGATGGGGGGATTTCAGCCCCAGCATTTT.

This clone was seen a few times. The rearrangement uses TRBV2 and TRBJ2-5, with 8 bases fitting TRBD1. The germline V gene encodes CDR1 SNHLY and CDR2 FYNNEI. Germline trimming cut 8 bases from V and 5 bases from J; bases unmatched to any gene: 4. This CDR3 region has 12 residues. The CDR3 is CASGTGGETQYF. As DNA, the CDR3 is TGTGCCAGCGGAACAGGGGGGGAGACCCAGTACTTC.

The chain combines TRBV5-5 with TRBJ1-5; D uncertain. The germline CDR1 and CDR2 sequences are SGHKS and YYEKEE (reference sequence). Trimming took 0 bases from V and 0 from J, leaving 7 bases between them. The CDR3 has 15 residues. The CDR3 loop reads CASSLVLGSNQPQHF. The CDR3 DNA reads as TGTGCCAGCAGCTTGGTCCTCGGTAGCAATCAGCCCCAGCATTTT. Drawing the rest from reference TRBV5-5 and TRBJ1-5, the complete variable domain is DAGVTQSPTHLIKTRGQQVTLRCSPISGHKSVSWYQQVLGQGPQFIFQYYEKEERGRGNFPDRFSARQFPNYSSELNVNALLLGDSALYLCASSLVLGSNQPQHFGDGTRLSIL.

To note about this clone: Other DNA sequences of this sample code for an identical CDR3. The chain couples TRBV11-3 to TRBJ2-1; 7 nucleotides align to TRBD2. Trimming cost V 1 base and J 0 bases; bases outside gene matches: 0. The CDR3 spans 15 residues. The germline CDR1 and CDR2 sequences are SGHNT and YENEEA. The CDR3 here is CASSLAGGSYNEQFF. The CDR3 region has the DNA TGTGCCAGCAGCTTAGCGGGGGGCTCCTACAATGAGCAGTTCTTC.

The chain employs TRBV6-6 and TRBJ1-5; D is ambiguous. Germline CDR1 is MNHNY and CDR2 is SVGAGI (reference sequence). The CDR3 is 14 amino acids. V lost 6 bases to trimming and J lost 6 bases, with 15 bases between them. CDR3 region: CASSPAAGSQPQHF. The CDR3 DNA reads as TGTGCCAGCAGCCCCGCGGCGGGGAGTCAGCCCCAGCATTTT.